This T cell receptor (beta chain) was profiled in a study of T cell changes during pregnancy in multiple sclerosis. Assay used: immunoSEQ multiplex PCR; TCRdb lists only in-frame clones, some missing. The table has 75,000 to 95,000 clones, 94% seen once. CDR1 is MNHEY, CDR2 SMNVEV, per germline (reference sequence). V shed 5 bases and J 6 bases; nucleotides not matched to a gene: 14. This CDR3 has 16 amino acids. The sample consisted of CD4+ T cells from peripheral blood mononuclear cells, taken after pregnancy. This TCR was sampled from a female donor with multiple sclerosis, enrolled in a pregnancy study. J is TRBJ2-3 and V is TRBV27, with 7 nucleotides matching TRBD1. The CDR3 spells CASSVLQGNGRDTQYF. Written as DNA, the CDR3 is TGTGCCAGCAGTGTTCTACAGGGGAATGGGCGGGATACGCAGTATTTT.